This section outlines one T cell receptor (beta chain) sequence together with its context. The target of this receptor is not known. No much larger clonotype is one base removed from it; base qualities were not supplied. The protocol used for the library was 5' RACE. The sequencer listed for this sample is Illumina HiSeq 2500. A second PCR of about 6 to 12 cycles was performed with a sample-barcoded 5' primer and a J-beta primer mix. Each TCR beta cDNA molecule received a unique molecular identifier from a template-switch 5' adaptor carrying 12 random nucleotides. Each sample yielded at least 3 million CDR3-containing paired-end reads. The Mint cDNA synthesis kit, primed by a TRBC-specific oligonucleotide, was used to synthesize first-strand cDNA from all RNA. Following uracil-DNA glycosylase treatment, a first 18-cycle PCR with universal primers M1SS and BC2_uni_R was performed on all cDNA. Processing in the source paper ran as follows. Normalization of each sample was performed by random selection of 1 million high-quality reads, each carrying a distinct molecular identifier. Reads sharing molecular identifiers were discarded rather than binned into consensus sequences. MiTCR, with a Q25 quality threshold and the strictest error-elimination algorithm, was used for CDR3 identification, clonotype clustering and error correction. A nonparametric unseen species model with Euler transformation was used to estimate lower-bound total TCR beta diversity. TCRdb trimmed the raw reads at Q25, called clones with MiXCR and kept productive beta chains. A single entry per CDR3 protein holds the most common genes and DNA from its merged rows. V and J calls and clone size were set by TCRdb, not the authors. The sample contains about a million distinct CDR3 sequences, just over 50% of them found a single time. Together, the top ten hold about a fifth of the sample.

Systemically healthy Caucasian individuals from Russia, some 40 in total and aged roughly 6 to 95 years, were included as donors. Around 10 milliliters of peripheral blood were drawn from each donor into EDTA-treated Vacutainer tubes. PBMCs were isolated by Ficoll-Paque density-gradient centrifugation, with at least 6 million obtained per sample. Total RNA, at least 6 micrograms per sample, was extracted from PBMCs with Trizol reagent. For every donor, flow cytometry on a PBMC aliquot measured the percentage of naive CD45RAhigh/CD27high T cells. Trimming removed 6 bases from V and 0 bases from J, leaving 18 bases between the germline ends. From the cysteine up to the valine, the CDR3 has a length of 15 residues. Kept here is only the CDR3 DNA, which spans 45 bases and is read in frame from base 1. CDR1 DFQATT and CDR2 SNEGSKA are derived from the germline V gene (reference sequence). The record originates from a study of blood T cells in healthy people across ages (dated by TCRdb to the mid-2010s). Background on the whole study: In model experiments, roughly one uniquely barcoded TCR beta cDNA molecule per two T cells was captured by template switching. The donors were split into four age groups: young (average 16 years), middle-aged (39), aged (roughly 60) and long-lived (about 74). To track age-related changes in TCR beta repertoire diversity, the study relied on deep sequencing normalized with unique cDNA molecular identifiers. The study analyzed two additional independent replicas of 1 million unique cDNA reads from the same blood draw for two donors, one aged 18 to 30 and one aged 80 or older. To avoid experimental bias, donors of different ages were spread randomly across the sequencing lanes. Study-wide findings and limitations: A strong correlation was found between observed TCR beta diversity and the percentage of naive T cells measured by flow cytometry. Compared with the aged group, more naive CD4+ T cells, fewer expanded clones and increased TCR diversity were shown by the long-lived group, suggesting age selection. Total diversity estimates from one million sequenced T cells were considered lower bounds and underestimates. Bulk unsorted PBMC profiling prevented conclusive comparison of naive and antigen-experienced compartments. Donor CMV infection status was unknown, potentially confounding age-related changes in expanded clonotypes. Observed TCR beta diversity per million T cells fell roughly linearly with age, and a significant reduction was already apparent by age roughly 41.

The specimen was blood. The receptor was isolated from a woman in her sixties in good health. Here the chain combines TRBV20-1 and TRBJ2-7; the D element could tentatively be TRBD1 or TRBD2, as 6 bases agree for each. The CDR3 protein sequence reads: CSAPSTGTLSYEQYV. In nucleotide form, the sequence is TGCAGTGCCCCTTCAACAGGGACTCTCTCCTACGAGCAGTACGTC.